Below, 25 T cell receptor beta chains from the same sample are listed, as sequenced in a study of blood T cell repertoires in COVID-19. This table comes from immunoSEQ multiplex PCR, and its TCRdb copy is limited to in-frame clones, with some not included. The sample consists of 150,000 or so clones, approximately 80% of them appearing once. Sequencing was done on a sample of PBMCs or T cells enriched from blood (not recorded which). These receptors came from a man aged 50 or older who had recovered from COVID-19.

This clone occurred once. The chain joins TRBV4-3 to TRBJ2-6; no firm D call. This CDR3 has 15 amino acids. Per the germline V gene, CDR1 is LGHNA and CDR2 is YSLEER. V was trimmed by 5 bases and J by 3 bases, leaving 11 bases between them. CDR3 protein: CASSTSNRGANVLTF. CDR3 bases: TGCGCCAGCAGCACCTCTAACCGTGGGGCCAACGTCCTGACTTTC.

This clone was found once. This sequence joins TRBV4-3 and TRBJ1-1; D ambiguous. Germline CDR1 LGHNA, CDR2 YSLEER. V dropped 0 bases and J dropped 4 bases, with 15 bases sitting between them. The CDR3 has 16 amino acids. The chain's CDR3 is CASSQDRRARGTEAFF. The DNA of the CDR3 is TGCGCCAGCAGCCAAGATCGAAGGGCTCGGGGCACTGAAGCTTTCTTT.

This clone has only a few counts. V is TRBV11-2 and J is TRBJ1-6; TRBD1 is a possible D gene (6 bases). V gave up 3 bases and J gave up 7 bases, with 10 bases separating them. CDR1 and CDR2 from the germline V gene are SGHAT and FQNNGV. This CDR3 contains 14 residues. The CDR3 protein is CASSFGQGNSPLHF. CDR3 sequence (DNA): TGTGCCAGCAGCTTCGGTCAGGGGAATTCACCCCTCCACTTT.

The rearrangement joins TRBV7-2 to TRBJ2-5; tentative D call: TRBD2 (7 bases). The V gene's germline CDR1 is SGHTA and CDR2 FQGNSA. The CDR3 extends over 15 amino acids. V was trimmed by 3 bases and J by 5 bases, leaving 16 bases between them. In nucleotides, the CDR3 is TGTGCCAGCAGCTTGGAGGGGGGGCATGGGGAGACCCAGTACTTC. This sequence encodes CASSLEGGHGETQYF.

The chain joins TRBV27 to TRBJ1-5; 7 bases are a match to TRBD1. V lost 4 bases to trimming and J lost 5 bases; unmatched junction nucleotides: 5. The CDR3 spans 14 residues. CDR1 and CDR2 (germline): MNHEY, SMNVEV (reference sequence). The CDR3 region has the DNA TGTGCCAGCAGTTACCGGGACAGCGATCAGCCCCAGCATTTT. Encoded protein: CASSYRDSDQPQHF.

In its sample, this clone was seen once. The chain is built from TRBV10-3 and TRBJ2-7; TRBD1 agrees at 7 bases. CDR3 length: 15 amino acids. The trim removed 0 bases at V and 2 bases at J, leaving 4 bases unmatched. In germline, CDR1 is ENHRY, CDR2 SYGVKD. The chain's CDR3 is CAISESAGGTYEQYF. DNA for the CDR3: TGTGCCATCAGTGAGTCGGCAGGGGGAACCTACGAGCAGTACTTC.

The chain couples TRBV7-9 to TRBJ1-3; possibly TRBD1 for D (6 bases). This CDR3 spans 14 amino acids. Germline CDR1 reads SEHNR; CDR2 reads FQNEAQ (reference sequence). V was shortened by 6 bases and J by 3 bases, with 12 bases between the two germline ends. Written as DNA, the CDR3 is TGTGCCAGCAGTAACAGGGAAGTTGGAAACACCATATATTTT. Translation: CASSNREVGNTIYF.

The chain links TRBV29-1 to TRBJ2-3; maybe TRBD2 (7 bases). This CDR3 has 15 residues. V lost 0 bases and J 8 bases, leaving 18 bases between the germline ends. Germline loops: CDR1 SQVTM, CDR2 ANQGSEA. CDR3 loop: CSVEDRLRGGPTQYF. The CDR3 bases are TGCAGCGTTGAAGACCGTTTAAGGGGGGGCCCTACGCAGTATTTT.

V and J are TRBV19 and TRBJ2-7; TRBD1 matches at 11 bases. The CDR3 runs to 16 residues. Per the germline V gene, CDR1 is LNHDA and CDR2 is SQIVND (reference sequence). With 1 base clipped from V and 3 bases from J, the junction kept 5 bases outside the gene matches. In DNA, the CDR3 is TGTGCCAGTAGTATAGGTTCGGGACAGGGGGTCTACGAGCAGTACTTC. Translating gives CASSIGSGQGVYEQYF.

The chain has TRBV4-3 and TRBJ2-7; possible D gene TRBD1, 6 bases. The germline V and J ends were trimmed by 0 bases and 3 bases, with 24 bases remaining between them. Germline V gene data show CDR1 as LGHNA and CDR2 as YSLEER. This CDR3 spans 19 amino acids. Here the CDR3 DNA reads TGCGCCAGCAGCCAAGAAGGTCTCAGGGATGAAGACAGGATCTACGAGCAGTACTTC. This codes for CASSQEGLRDEDRIYEQYF.

The V call is TRBV9, the J call TRBJ2-5, with D uncertain. V was shortened by 4 bases and J by 1 base, with 14 bases between the two germline ends. The germline CDR1 and CDR2 sequences are SGDLS and YYNGEE. The length of the CDR3 is 15 residues. The CDR3 DNA reads as TGTGCCAGCAGCCCCCAACCGACTCCCCAAGAGACCCAGTACTTC. Its protein product is CASSPQPTPQETQYF.

This chain uses TRBV10-3 with TRBJ2-3; D is possibly TRBD1 (6 bases). Germline values: CDR1 ENHRY, CDR2 SYGVKD. V was cut by 7 bases and J by 2 bases, with 13 bases left in between. CDR3 length: 14 amino acids. CDR3 protein: CAIKGVGNTDTQYF. The CDR3 nucleotides read TGTGCCATCAAGGGGGTAGGGAACACAGATACGCAGTATTTT.

The CDR3 sequence: CASSPGRSGQGFDEQFF. For the CDR3, the DNA is TGTGCCAGCAGCCCTGGGCGCTCGGGACAGGGGTTCGATGAGCAGTTCTTC. The chain recombines TRBV7-8 with TRBJ2-1; 10 bases fit TRBD1. Germline V gene data show CDR1 as SGHVS and CDR2 as FQNEAQ. The CDR3 loop spans 17 amino acids. With V trimmed by 5 bases and J by 8 bases, 15 bases remained unmatched.

The gene calls are TRBV18 and TRBJ1-3; D may be TRBD1 (5 bases). The germline V and J ends were trimmed by 3 bases and 4 bases, with 13 bases remaining between them. This CDR3 region has 15 residues. CDR1 KGHSH and CDR2 LQKENI come from the germline V gene. The CDR3 DNA follows: TGTGCCAGCTCACCCGAGATAGGGGTCGGAAACACCATATATTTT. Its protein product is CASSPEIGVGNTIYF.

The chain carries TRBV4-2 and TRBJ2-5; 12 bases align to TRBD2. The CDR3 has 16 residues. Germline V gene data show CDR1 as LGHNA and CDR2 as YNFKEQ. The J segment lost 5 bases and the V segment lost 4 bases, leaving 8 bases of the junction unmatched. The CDR3 nucleotides read TGTGCCAGCAGCCCCCGGACTAGCGGGGAGGGGGAGACCCAGTACTTC. Translation: CASSPRTSGEGETQYF.

V usage is TRBV19 and J usage is TRBJ2-7; no clear D gene. CDR3 length equals 13 residues. V was clipped by 4 bases and J by 5 bases, with 12 bases between them. The germline V gene has CDR1 LNHDA and CDR2 SQIVND (reference sequence). The CDR3 nucleotides are TGTGCCAGTAGTACGACTGGTTTTAACGAGCAGTACTTC. It specifies CASSTTGFNEQYF.

V gene TRBV5-1 combines with J gene TRBJ2-1, with unresolved D. Trimming removed 3 bases from V and 6 bases from J, with 7 bases in between. This CDR3 is built from 12 residues. Germline V CDR1 and CDR2: SGHRS, YFSETQ. The CDR3 protein is CASSSDFNEQFF. CDR3 sequence (DNA): TGCGCCAGCAGCTCCGACTTCAATGAGCAGTTCTTC.

This chain links TRBV3-1 (or the pseudogene TRBV3-2) with TRBJ1-3; D gene uncertain. V gave up 8 bases and J gave up 4 bases, with 12 bases separating them. CDR1 is LGHDT, CDR2 YNNKEL, per germline (reference sequence). The CDR3 has 13 residues. The CDR3 loop reads CASEAPPGNTIYF. Here the CDR3 DNA reads TGTGCCAGCGAGGCGCCCCCAGGAAACACCATATATTTT.

This chain links TRBV7-9 with TRBJ2-2; 8 positions match TRBD1. The CDR3 sequence is 18 residues long. Germline lookup yields CDR1 SEHNR and CDR2 FQNEAQ (reference sequence). V shed 5 bases, J shed 0 bases, and the junction held 11 bases outside the gene matches. The DNA for the CDR3 is TGTGCCAGCAGCACCCCTATAGAGACAGGGGCGAACACCGGGGAGCTGTTTTTT. This translates into CASSTPIETGANTGELFF.

This clone was counted between two and nine times. The J gene is TRBJ1-1, the V gene TRBV5-1; possibly TRBD1 for D (6 bases). Per the germline V gene, CDR1 is SGHRS and CDR2 is YFSETQ. This CDR3 is built from 15 residues. V was pared by 5 bases and J by 0 bases, with 14 bases between. CDR3 loop: CASSHRAGLNTEAFF. The CDR3 DNA reads as TGCGCCAGCAGTCACAGGGCCGGCCTGAACACTGAAGCTTTCTTT.

The rearrangement links TRBV19 to TRBJ2-3; 10 nucleotides agree with TRBD1. The CDR3 is made up of 15 amino acids. CDR1 and CDR2 from the germline V gene are LNHDA and SQIVND (reference sequence). J lost 10 bases, V lost 6 bases, and 13 bases had no gene match. Written as DNA, the CDR3 is TGTGCCAGTAGCCCTTCCCAGGGGACAGGGGCATCGCAGTATTTT. Residues: CASSPSQGTGASQYF.

This sequence joins TRBV5-1 and TRBJ1-4; possible D gene TRBD1, 6 bases. CDR3 length: 16 residues. Germline assignment: CDR1 SGHRS and CDR2 YFSETQ. V lost 4 bases to trimming and J lost 0 bases, with 13 bases between them. The CDR3 region has the DNA TGCGCCAGCAGCCTTGGACAGCCAACAACTAATGAAAAACTGTTTTTT. It encodes CASSLGQPTTNEKLFF.

This chain links TRBV19 with TRBJ2-1; TRBD1 might be the D (6 bases). CDR1 is LNHDA, CDR2 SQIVND, per germline (reference sequence). This CDR3 is 15 amino acids long. V was pared by 1 base and J by 8 bases, with 15 bases between. CDR3 bases: TGTGCCAGTAGTATAGGGGGGCTTTTAAGCGATGAGCAGTTCTTC. It is translated as CASSIGGLLSDEQFF. The whole variable domain, filled in from reference TRBV19 and TRBJ2-1, reads DGGITQSPKYLFRKEGQNVTLSCEQNLNHDAMYWYRQDPGQGLRLIYYSQIVNDFQKGDIAEGYSVSREKKESFPLTVTSAQKNPTAFYLCASSIGGLLSDEQFFGPGTRLTVL.

This clone turned up a few times. The genes are TRBV10-2 and TRBJ1-5; TRBD1 is a possible D gene (5 bases). CDR3 length: 13 residues. The germline V gene has CDR1 WSHSY and CDR2 SAAADI. Trimming took off 8 bases at V and 3 bases at J, with 11 bases between the two ends. The CDR3 spells CASSRQLNQPQHF. The CDR3, as DNA: TGCGCCAGCTCGAGACAGCTCAATCAGCCCCAGCATTTT.

Worth noting for this clone: The germline gene is not matched at one end of the junction; a read error may be the cause. This rearrangement joins TRBV5-1 to TRBJ2-1; 12 bases line up with TRBD2. CDR3 length equals 16 residues. Per germline, CDR1 SGHRS and CDR2 YFSETQ. CDR3 sequence reads: CASSKLAGGSDNEQFF. CDR3 coding DNA: TGCGCCAGCAGTAAACTAGCGGGGGGCTCCGACAATGAGCAGTTCTTC.